Given below is one T cell receptor (beta chain) in context. Antigen unknown. V was clipped by 2 bases and J by 8 bases; unmatched bases: 16. Germline V gives CDR1 SGHDN, CDR2 FVKESK. The length of the CDR3 is 17 residues. With 60 Vbeta and 13 Jbeta primers, the PCR was carried out. Here immunoSEQ multiplex PCR was the method, and the copy in TCRdb shows in-frame clones only, minus some. This table holds roughly 120,000 clones, about 73% found once. The data stem from a study of cytomegalovirus exposure and HLA in healthy donors. Whole-study results and caveats: In presence/absence analyses, roughly uniform sequencing depth across donors was assumed. A few CMV-associated chains were confirmed in vitro to be specific for CMV antigens. There were reportedly fewer N-insertions in an Asian-associated ancestry cluster than the roughly 670-donor mean, in a later analysis. In a later analysis, fewer than 20,000 TCR beta sequences were associated with HLA alleles at 0.05 false discovery rate.

This clonotype was sampled from a woman aged 35 to 49 in good health and CMV-seropositive. V and J are TRBV14 and TRBJ1-2, with 8 nucleotides matching TRBD1. Material: PBMCs. CDR3 protein: CASSQQGLRGLVGGYTF. CDR3 DNA: TGTGCCAGCAGCCAACAAGGGCTCAGGGGGCTCGTAGGAGGCTACACCTTC.